Listed below are T cell receptor beta chains from one sample, sequenced in a study of shared clonotypes between healthy human individuals. Sequenced by immunoSEQ multiplex PCR; TCRdb stores in-frame clones only, minus some. The sample holds 1.6 million or so clones, roughly 96% seen once. Sequencing was performed on naive CD4+ T cells sorted from blood. The receptors were gathered from a man in his thirties or forties in good health. Both conserved end residues are part of each CDR3. Fields, in order: V gene, J gene, clone size, CDR3 protein. Clone size is not always given. Where it is, it says once, few, many or a class for expanded clones.

TRBV5-4	TRBJ2-7	NA	CASSPDKPPEQYF
TRBV29-1	TRBJ1-2	NA	CSVDVQGGGNGYTF
TRBV7-6	TRBJ2-7	NA	CASSRPGQGYEQYF
TRBV29-1	TRBJ1-4	NA	CSVGRVEKLFF
TRBV28	TRBJ1-5	NA	CASSFRGPGGQPQHF
TRBV2	TRBJ2-7	NA	CASRMTGISYEQYF
TRBV7-2	TRBJ1-4	NA	CASSPLSEANEKLFF
TRBV27	TRBJ1-1	NA	CASTKNRAYNTEAFF
TRBV29-1	TRBJ2-2	NA	CSVRPGQPTGELFF
TRBV18	TRBJ1-5	once	CASSPGQANQPQHF
TRBV7-2	TRBJ1-5	once	CASSIDEALNQPQHF
TRBV7-6	TRBJ2-6	NA	CASSLAASHSGANVLTF
TRBV11-2	TRBJ1-1	NA	CASSLVITMNTEAFF
TRBV18	TRBJ2-7	NA	CASSPGLTYEQYF
TRBV7-6	TRBJ2-1	NA	CASSPYQPRANEQFF
TRBV28	TRBJ2-7	NA	CASSLKFVLSGRSRYEQYF
TRBV30	TRBJ2-3	NA	CAWSSENTDTQYF
TRBV14	TRBJ2-2	NA	CASSQAPGTRSTGELFF
TRBV7-2	TRBJ2-1	NA	CASSFNALAGPLSYNEQFF
TRBV19	TRBJ2-7	NA	CASSTRGGEQYF
TRBV18	TRBJ2-5	once	CASSPPSTVIQETQYF
TRBV15	TRBJ1-1	once	CATGDKMNTEAFF
TRBV28	TRBJ1-1	NA	CACGGQGTEAFF
TRBV27	TRBJ2-1	NA	CASSSPTGKYEQFF
TRBV29-1	TRBJ2-1	NA	CSVTPVREYNEQFF
TRBV30	TRBJ2-1	NA	CAWSPYVGSYNEQFF